These 15 T cell receptor beta chains were all obtained from the same sample, sequenced in a study of CD8+CD57+ T cells in acquired aplastic anemia. Genomic DNA, the template, was used for profiling of the TCR beta VDJ and CDR3. TCRdb re-called the reads through MiXCR, storing one row per CDR3 protein. The sample lists about 110,000 distinct CDR3 sequences; less than 65% were seen once. Material: sorted CD4+, CD8+, or CD8+CD57+ T cells (not recorded which) from PBMCs. Receptors were obtained from a human donor in good health, serving as a control.

The chain is built from TRBV15 and TRBJ1-5, with D possibly matching TRBD1 (5 bases). CDR1 and CDR2 from the germline V gene are LNHNV and YYDKDF (reference sequence). This CDR3 spans 13 amino acids. V was shortened by 6 bases and J by 7 bases, with 13 bases between the two germline ends. The CDR3 is CATSRDRRQPQHF. The CDR3 DNA reads TGTGCCACCAGTAGGGACCGAAGACAGCCCCAGCATTTT.

The V and J genes are TRBV9 and TRBJ2-1; TRBD2 agrees at 15 bases. Trimming took 5 bases from V and 10 from J; bases not matched to a gene: 16. The CDR3 is made up of 18 amino acids. From germline, CDR1 is SGDLS and CDR2 YYNGEE. The CDR3 is CASSVASGLAGGADEQFF. For the CDR3, the DNA is TGTGCCAGCAGTGTCGCCTCGGGACTAGCGGGGGGCGCGGACGAGCAGTTCTTC.

In its sample, this clonotype was seen many times. The genes are TRBV19 and TRBJ1-1; the D gene is possibly TRBD1 (6 bases). Germline V lookup: CDR1 LNHDA, CDR2 SQIVND (reference sequence). Trimming left V 9 bases short and J 4 bases short, with 12 bases between. This CDR3 spans 12 amino acids. In nucleotides, the CDR3 is TGTGCCAGCAGGGGTGGGTTCACTGAAGCTTTCTTT. Residues: CASRGGFTEAFF.

Comments on this clonotype: Likely a read error: the CDR3 ends without its conserved phenylalanine or tryptophan. The DNA is omitted, as the CDR3 cannot be located on it reliably, and the CDR3 follows TCRdb's listing. The genes are TRBV9 and TRBJ2-1; the table gives TRBD2 as D, unverified against the DNA. CDR1 SGDLS and CDR2 YYNGEE come from the germline V gene. The CDR3 totals 12 residues, both ends included. The CDR3 loop is CASSPGGLAGEI.

A note on this clonotype: With a much larger clone just one base away, this may be a read error. The chain uses TRBV9 and TRBJ2-7; the D gene is possibly TRBD2 (6 bases). The germline V gene encodes CDR1 SGDLS and CDR2 YYNGEE. The CDR3 contains 14 residues. The CDR3, as DNA: TGTGCCAGCAGCGACCGGGGAGGCTCCTACGAGCGGTACTTC. It specifies CASSDRGGSYERYF.

This clonotype was observed at least ten times. V gene TRBV20-1 combines with J gene TRBJ2-7, with TRBD1 matching 9 bases. The CDR3 sequence is 13 residues long. J was trimmed by 3 bases and V by 5 bases; bases with no gene match: 5. Germline V gene sequence: CDR1 DFQATT, CDR2 SNEGSKA (reference sequence). Written as DNA, the CDR3 is TGCAGTGCTGACAGGGGGGGAAACTACGAGCAGTACTTC. Amino acid sequence: CSADRGGNYEQYF.

The chain couples TRBV9 to TRBJ2-5, with 9 positions matching TRBD2. CDR1 is SGDLS, CDR2 YYNGEE, per germline. V lost 0 bases and J lost 7; bases outside the gene matches: 10. This CDR3 is 16 amino acids long. This CDR3 is CASSVVPAGGVGTQYF. Written as DNA, the CDR3 is TGTGCCAGCAGCGTAGTTCCAGCGGGAGGTGTGGGGACCCAGTACTTC.

This clonotype showed up just once. The chain recombines TRBV7-9 with TRBJ2-7, with D possibly being TRBD2 (7 bases). The germline V gene encodes CDR1 SEHNR and CDR2 FQNEAQ (reference sequence). This CDR3 is 15 amino acids long. The germline V and J ends were trimmed by 5 bases and 2 bases, with 16 bases remaining between them. CDR3 sequence reads: CASSPKGRGPYEQYF. The CDR3 DNA reads TGTGCCAGCAGCCCCAAGGGGCGGGGGCCCTACGAGCAGTACTTC.

At least ten counts were recorded for this clonotype. The chain joins TRBV27 to TRBJ2-7, with D possibly matching TRBD1 (6 bases). The length of the CDR3 is 12 residues. V was trimmed by 5 bases and J by 3 bases, leaving 8 bases between them. Per the germline V gene, CDR1 is MNHEY and CDR2 is SMNVEV (reference sequence). CDR3 region: CASSPTGYEQYF. The DNA of the CDR3 is TGTGCCAGCAGTCCGACAGGCTACGAGCAGTACTTC.

This clonotype turned up a few times. The rearrangement uses TRBV12-3 or TRBV12-4 and TRBJ2-7, with D possibly called TRBD1 or TRBD2 (5 bases each). V dropped 10 bases and J dropped 4 bases, with 23 bases sitting between them. The CDR3 sequence is 15 residues long. CDR3 bases: TGTGCCACCATCGAGGGGCGGCCAGGCGTATACGAGCAGTACTTC. Its protein is CATIEGRPGVYEQYF.

This chain connects TRBV12-3 or TRBV12-4 to TRBJ2-3; D gene unclear. Trimming stripped 1 base from V and 9 bases from J, with 5 bases between. The CDR3 is 11 amino acids. The CDR3: CASSLDGTQYF. The DNA of the CDR3 is TGTGCCAGCAGTTTAGACGGCACGCAGTATTTT.

This clonotype was counted once. V and J are TRBV7-3 and TRBJ2-1, with 7 bases lining up with TRBD1. V gave up 5 bases and J gave up 6 bases; unmatched junction bases: 4. CDR1 SGHTA and CDR2 FQGTGA come from the germline V gene. This CDR3 is built from 13 residues. CDR3 residues: CASSRHRGNEQFF. The CDR3 region has the DNA TGTGCCAGCAGCCGACACAGGGGCAATGAGCAGTTCTTC.

There are many counts of this clonotype. The rearrangement uses TRBV13 and TRBJ1-1; D call uncertain. CDR1 is PRHDT, CDR2 FYEKMQ, per germline (reference sequence). Trimming shortened V by 4 bases and J by 0 bases, and 12 bases separated the two germline ends. The CDR3 is made up of 15 amino acids. The chain's CDR3 is CASSSRSRMNTEAFF. In DNA, the CDR3 is TGTGCCAGCAGCTCCCGGAGCAGAATGAACACTGAAGCTTTCTTT.

The gene calls are TRBV27 and TRBJ1-1; 9 bases match TRBD1. The germline CDR1 and CDR2 sequences are MNHEY and SMNVEV (reference sequence). The CDR3 consists of 13 residues. V lost 5 bases, J lost 6 bases, and 4 bases stayed unmatched. The CDR3 region is CASSHRQGAEAFF. Written as DNA, the CDR3 is TGTGCCAGCAGTCACAGACAGGGGGCTGAAGCTTTCTTT.

The chain has TRBV2 and TRBJ2-7; perhaps TRBD2 as D (5 bases). Germline loops: CDR1 SNHLY, CDR2 FYNNEI. V gave up 4 bases and J gave up 2 bases, with 18 bases separating them. This CDR3 spans 16 amino acids. The CDR3, as DNA: TGTGCCAGCAGTGCTAGAGGGCTAGACCCAACCTACGAGCAGTACTTC. Amino acids: CASSARGLDPTYEQYF. Filled out from reference TRBV2 and TRBJ2-7, the complete variable domain reads EPEVTQTPSHQVTQMGQEVILRCVPISNHLYFYWYRQILGQKVEFLVSFYNNEISEKSEIFDDQFSVERPDGSNFTLKIRSTKLEDSAMYFCASSARGLDPTYEQYFGPGTRLTVT.